A single T cell receptor beta chain is shown here with its context. This sample was taken from a study of blood T cell repertoires in COVID-19. The CDR3 covers 15 residues. Germline CDR1 and CDR2: SGHNT and YYREEE (reference sequence). Trimming shortened V by 4 bases and J by 4 bases, and 14 bases separated the two germline ends. Measured with immunoSEQ multiplex PCR; TCRdb has only the in-frame clones, and not every one. The sample carries under 300,000 clones, under 85% recorded once. The chain uses TRBV5-4 and TRBJ2-2; the D gene is possibly TRBD2 (5 bases). This receptor was obtained from a human donor in a cohort sampled during active COVID-19. The source material was peripheral blood. CDR3 region: CASSTRRGSTGELFF. CDR3 in DNA: TGTGCCAGCAGCACCAGACGGGGTTCCACCGGGGAGCTGTTTTTT.